This TCR beta chain was identified in a study of shared clonotypes between healthy human individuals (TCRdb year 2020). Context from the whole study: A couple of women and a few men aged 18 to 49 years were included in the cohort. Per donor, three plates each were used for CD4 naive and CD4 memory, two for CD8 naive, and one for CD8 memory. Libraries were prepared and TCR repertoires were sequenced by different laboratories using diverse techniques, in order to increase sequencing depth and limit assay-specific biases. The study deeply sequenced blood TCR repertoires of five healthy adults to estimate repertoire size and the extent of clonotype sharing between individuals. Per donor, leukapheresis produced somewhere between about 0.94 and 9.5 billion PBMCs.

Healthy HIV-negative adults with no recently reported acute infections or vaccinations were included as donors. All donors were Caucasian adults living in Nashville, Tennessee, USA. Magnetic negative selection was used to enrich CD4+ T cells, after which naive cells were positively selected on CD45RA and the negative fraction became the memory subset. After blood collection by leukapheresis, PBMCs were isolated using Ficoll-Histopaque density gradient centrifugation and then cryopreserved in the vapor phase of liquid nitrogen. Analytical flow cytometry was used to check the purity and quantity of each magnetically sorted T cell population. Genomic DNA was isolated from each sorted fraction and quantified by UV absorbance on a Nanodrop 2000c. CDR1 and CDR2 are drawn from the germline V gene: SQVTM, ANQGSEA. V lost 4 bases and J lost 4 bases; the stretch between them is 12 bases long. Including the terminal cysteine and phenylalanine, the CDR3 comprises 13 residues. Only the CDR3 region is kept as DNA, spanning 39 bases read in frame from base 1.

What the research found in general, with its limitations: Because the study included a small number of donors, the genetic and exposure-history diversity represented was limited. Rarefaction of sorted-subset datasets indicated incomplete sequencing despite the large sequencing depth. Naive subsets generally had larger estimated clonotype richness than memory subsets did. Sampling was restricted to blood, and TCR repertoires in tissue are likely to differ from TCR repertoires in blood. Sharing across a handful of donors was observed for approximately 5% of naive CD4, under 4% of naive CD8, 2% to 2.5% of memory CD4, and around 0.4% of memory CD8 clonotypes. Compared with non-shared clonotypes, the clonotypes found in all four sorted-subset donors had higher generation probabilities. Based on pairwise subsampling, the degree of clonotype sharing among donors was expected to be affected by sequencing depth.

TCR CDR3 regions were amplified from genomic DNA by multiplex PCR using the deep immunoSEQ assay. For each cell subset, the extracted genomic DNA was distributed evenly across all wells of several immunoSEQ 96-well plates, and each plate served as one replicate. Each replicate PCR for sorted subsets received around 200 ng genomic DNA, equal to about 30,000 T cell genomes. Purified libraries were measured with a Qubit 3.0 fluorometer, size-checked on a Bioanalyzer 2100, and measured again with the KAPA Library Quantification kit. Each immunoSEQ 96-well plate was sequenced on its own single-read 150-cycle Illumina NextSeq 550 flow cell. The original methods were these. Because only junctional sequences without quality scores were contained in the immunoSEQ output, filtering matching that applied to full-length reads could not be performed. To assign V/J genes and CDR3, sequences were annotated using PyIR, a Python wrapper for IgBLAST v1.9, with IMGT germline references. Reads with weak V/J assignments (E-value above 1e-6), missing CDR3, stop codons, out-of-frame junctions, or ambiguous translated residues were removed. A V3J clonotype was defined by an identical inferred V gene, J gene, and CDR3 amino acid sequence. Percentage overlap between repertoires was calculated by dividing the number of shared unique clonotypes by the size of the smaller repertoire. Three approaches were used to assess repertoire richness: RTK rarefaction, the Chao1 estimator, and Recon v2.1 estimates of unobserved clonotypes. OLGA was used to compute generation probabilities for all TCRbeta clonotypes that the gDNA method yielded from a handful of donors. Imported from immuneACCESS, the table was reduced by TCRdb to in-frame sequences with V and J called. These copies leave out some clones; in studies compared against another copy, an unresolved V gene accounts for under half, and the cause of the remainder is not known. The V and J calls and clone size are taken from that table; D and trimming were inferred from the DNA. This sample is represented by about a million clones; approximately 80% of them were singletons. The top ten clonotypes cover 0.89% of the sample.

There are many counts of this clone. The clone's antigen remains unknown. The sample holds no much larger clone one base away, and base qualities are not on file. This TCR came from a man aged 18-30 years in good health. Some clones in this sample may be carry-over from other donors' samples. The sequence is built from TRBV29-1 and TRBJ2-3; TRBD2 might be the D gene, on 6 matching bases. Sequenced input: memory CD4+ T cells from PBMCs. Interpreted using the paper, the cell subset or site label stands for: CD45RA-negative fraction. The nucleotide sequence is given as TGCAGCGTTGGCCCCGCGGGGTCAGATACGCAGTATTTT. This encodes CSVGPAGSDTQYF.